A selection of T cell receptor beta chains follows, all from one sample in a study of cytomegalovirus exposure and HLA in healthy donors. The repertoire was sequenced with immunoSEQ multiplex PCR; TCRdb's copy has only in-frame clones and lacks some. The sample comprises some 80,000 clones, 78% of which are singletons, and approximately 6% rests with the top ten. The sample comprised PBMCs. These receptors came from a man between 18 and 29 years old in good health and CMV-seropositive. Each CDR3 is given with its conserved first and last residue. A D gene is named only where the DNA matches it firmly. Some rows mark clone size as missing; the rest say once, few, many or name a class of expanded clone.

DNA,CDR3,J,D,size,V
TGTGCCAGCAGCTTAGCGGGAGGAAACTACGAGCAGTACTTC,CASSLAGGNYEQYF,TRBJ2-7,TRBD2,-,TRBV6-7
TGCGCCAGCAGTGAGCCAAAACAGGTGCAGTACTTC,CASSEPKQVQYF,TRBJ2-7,-,-,TRBV10-2
TGTGCTAGCAGCTTATCTACTTCCAGGGAGCAGTTCTTC,CASSLSTSREQFF,TRBJ2-1,-,-,TRBV7-7
TGTGCCAGCACTCAGGACAGGGATAATTCACCCCTCCACTTT,CASTQDRDNSPLHF,TRBJ1-6,TRBD1,-,TRBV6-1
TGTGCCAGCAGCGTCGGAACTAGCGGGAGTGAGACCCAGTACTTC,CASSVGTSGSETQYF,TRBJ2-5,TRBD2,-,TRBV9
TGTGCCAGCAGAGAACTAGCCTCCTACGAGCAGTACTTC,CASRELASYEQYF,TRBJ2-7,-,-,TRBV6-5
TGTGCCAGCAGTCCTCCTATTAAGAACACTGAAGCTTTCTTT,CASSPPIKNTEAFF,TRBJ1-1,-,once,TRBV6-5
TGCGCCAGCAAGGAACAGGGGGTTATGGAGGAGCAGTACTTC,CASKEQGVMEEQYF,TRBJ2-7,TRBD1,-,TRBV5-1
TGTGCCAGCAGACGAGAACCCTCGACTGAAGCTTTCTTT,CASRREPSTEAFF,TRBJ1-1,-,few,TRBV28
TGTGCCAGCAGTCCCACGGAGCTGGGCTCCTACGAGCAGTACTTC,CASSPTELGSYEQYF,TRBJ2-7,-,-,TRBV21-1
TGTGCCAGCAGTGACCTATCAGGGGCAGATACGCAGTATTTT,CASSDLSGADTQYF,TRBJ2-3,-,-,TRBV6-1
TGCGCCAGCAGCCAAGTGAACCAGATCACAGATACGCAGTATTTT,CASSQVNQITDTQYF,TRBJ2-3,-,-,TRBV4-1
TGTGCCAGCAGTGTCGCCCGGGACAGGGGGCTTGGCTACACCTTC,CASSVARDRGLGYTF,TRBJ1-2,TRBD1,-,TRBV6-1
TGTGCCAGCAGCGGGGGAGGGGGCACTGAAGCTTTCTTT,CASSGGGGTEAFF,TRBJ1-1,-,few,TRBV9
TGTGCCAGCAGCCGAGGCAGACGTGCGCTAGCCCCTATCTACGAGCAGTACTTC,CASSRGRRALAPIYEQYF,TRBJ2-7,-,few,TRBV7-8
TGTGCTAGTGGTTTGGTACTCCCCCTAGCGGGAGGGCCTCGGACCGGGGAGCTGTTTTTT,CASGLVLPLAGGPRTGELFF,TRBJ2-2,TRBD2,-,TRBV12-5
TGTGCCAGCAGCGAAACAGTCAACACTGAAGCTTTCTTT,CASSETVNTEAFF,TRBJ1-1,-,-,TRBV6-5
TGTGCCAGCAGTTTACCCGGTGATGAGCAGTTCTTC,CASSLPGDEQFF,TRBJ2-1,-,-,TRBV27
TGTGCCAGCATTTTCGACAGGGATAACGAGCAGTACTTC,CASIFDRDNEQYF,TRBJ2-7,TRBD1,-,TRBV2
TGCGCCAGCCGGGACTACAAGAACACTGAAGCTTTCTTT,CASRDYKNTEAFF,TRBJ1-1,-,few,TRBV10-2
TGTGCCAGCAGCGAAAGGGACATATATCAGCCCCAGCATTTT,CASSERDIYQPQHF,TRBJ1-5,-,-,TRBV9
TGCAGCTCCTTGGGGGCGGGAGAGACCCAGTACTTC,CSSLGAGETQYF,TRBJ2-5,-,once,TRBV29-1
TGTGCCAGCAGGTCGATGGGGGGCACCATATATTTT,CASRSMGGTIYF,TRBJ1-3,-,-,TRBV6-5
TGTGCCAGCAGCGCGGGACTAGCGGATCAAGAGACCCAGTACTTC,CASSAGLADQETQYF,TRBJ2-5,TRBD2,-,TRBV7-9
TGTGCCAGCAGTCCGGTGCACCTCTATGAAAAACTGTTTTTT,CASSPVHLYEKLFF,TRBJ1-4,-,-,TRBV27
TGTGCCAGCAGTGAAGGGACGGGGGGTGCAGATACGCAGTATTTT,CASSEGTGGADTQYF,TRBJ2-3,TRBD2,-,TRBV6-1
TGCAGCGTCACGACGGGACAGGGCTGGGGTGAGCAGTTCTTC,CSVTTGQGWGEQFF,TRBJ2-1,TRBD1,-,TRBV29-1
TGTGCCAGCACCGACGGGAGCCAAGAGACCCAGTACTTC,CASTDGSQETQYF,TRBJ2-5,-,once,TRBV5-4
TGTGCCAGTAATAAGGGACAGGGACCGCTGGCCCAGCATTTT,CASNKGQGPLAQHF,TRBJ1-5,TRBD1,-,TRBV19
TGTGCCAGCGCGGGGGGATTGGGCTACGAGCAGTACTTC,CASAGGLGYEQYF,TRBJ2-7,TRBD2,-,TRBV19
TGTGCCAGCAGTTACTCCCAAGCCTCCTACGAGCAGTACTTC,CASSYSQASYEQYF,TRBJ2-7,-,-,TRBV6-5
TGTGCCAGCAGCGTATATTCGGGGGAGCAGTTCTTC,CASSVYSGEQFF,TRBJ2-1,-,-,TRBV9
TGTGCCAGCTCCCAAGGGCCAGGGGGCTCCTACGAGCAGTACTTC,CASSQGPGGSYEQYF,TRBJ2-7,TRBD1,-,TRBV18
TGTGCCAGCAGCCTTTTCCCCACAGCCGGCCCTGAAGCTTTCTTT,CASSLFPTAGPEAFF,TRBJ1-1,-,-,TRBV28
TGCGCCAGCAGCCAAGGGGAACAGGTCTCCTATGGCTACACCTTC,CASSQGEQVSYGYTF,TRBJ1-2,-,once,TRBV4-1
TGTGCCAGCAGTTACTCGTTGACAGCACCTGCTGAAGCTTTCTTT,CASSYSLTAPAEAFF,TRBJ1-1,-,-,TRBV6-5
TGTGCCAGCAGCTCGATCTCTATCGGCAATCAGCCCCAGCATTTT,CASSSISIGNQPQHF,TRBJ1-5,-,-,TRBV28
TGTGCCAGCAGCGCCGGGAGCCCCGGCTACGAGCAGTACTTC,CASSAGSPGYEQYF,TRBJ2-7,-,once,TRBV9
TGCAGCGTACACCCCCGGGACAGTTATGGCTACACCTTC,CSVHPRDSYGYTF,TRBJ1-2,TRBD1,-,TRBV29-1
TGCGCCAGCAGCCCCTGGGGTGGAGGCTCTGGAAACACCATATATTTT,CASSPWGGGSGNTIYF,TRBJ1-3,-,-,TRBV4-1
TGTGCCAGCAGGCAACTAGCACTTAAGTTCTTC,CASRQLALKFF,TRBJ2-1,-,-,TRBV6-1
TGTGCCAGCAGTTTCGGAGACCGCCAAGAGACCCAGTACTTC,CASSFGDRQETQYF,TRBJ2-5,-,once,TRBV28
TGTGCCAGCAAGGAGCGGAGGGGAGAGACCCAGTACTTC,CASKERRGETQYF,TRBJ2-5,-,-,TRBV27
TGCGCCAGCAGCCTTGACAGGGCCCAGCCCCAGCATTTT,CASSLDRAQPQHF,TRBJ1-5,TRBD1,-,TRBV5-1
TGTGCCACGTACCGCCACGGCGACAGGGATCCAAGTGGCTACACCTTC,CATYRHGDRDPSGYTF,TRBJ1-2,TRBD1,-,TRBV6-6
TGTGCCAGCAGCTTAGATCTGTCCGGTTCTGAAGCTTTCTTT,CASSLDLSGSEAFF,TRBJ1-1,-,-,TRBV11-2
TGTGCCAGCAGCCATTTAGGGGGTCTGTTGGGGTTCGATGAGCAGTTCTTC,CASSHLGGLLGFDEQFF,TRBJ2-1,-,-,TRBV7-8
TGTGCCAGCAGTCGCTACGAGCAGTACTTC,CASSRYEQYF,TRBJ2-7,-,few,TRBV28
TGTGCCAGCAGCTTAGCGGGAGTGGGCTCCTACGAGCAGTACTTC,CASSLAGVGSYEQYF,TRBJ2-7,-,-,TRBV11-2